One and the same sample provided the 3 T cell receptor beta chains below, sequenced in a study of technical replicates of blood from several donors. The table came from immunoSEQ multiplex PCR; TCRdb's copy has only in-frame clones and leaves some out. The sample carries about 82,000 clones, under 95% recorded once. Sequencing was done on a sample of T cells isolated from PBMCs. The origin of the receptors is a human donor in good health.

The V gene is TRBV5-6, the J gene TRBJ2-7, with TRBD2 as a possible D gene (6 bases). The CDR3 loop spans 16 amino acids. Germline V gives CDR1 SGHDT, CDR2 YYEEEE. Between the trimmed V and J ends, which lost 2 bases and 1 base, there was a span of 16 bases. CDR3: CASSFLTSTLSYEQYF. In DNA, the CDR3 is TGTGCCAGCAGCTTCCTCACTAGCACATTATCCTACGAGCAGTACTTC.

This chain uses TRBV5-1 with TRBJ1-2, with D possibly being TRBD1 (5 bases). Deletions cut 0 bases from V and 4 bases from J, with 10 bases between. This CDR3 is 14 amino acids long. Germline loops: CDR1 SGHRS, CDR2 YFSETQ. CDR3 region: CASSLGGDIYGYTF. Here the CDR3 DNA reads TGCGCCAGCAGCTTGGGGGGGGATATCTATGGCTACACCTTC. The entire variable domain, with the rest obtained from reference TRBV5-1 and TRBJ1-2, is as follows: KAGVTQTPRYLIKTRGQQVTLSCSPISGHRSVSWYQQTPGQGLQFLFEYFSETQRNKGNFPGRFSGRQFSNSRSEMNVSTLELGDSALYLCASSLGGDIYGYTFGSGTRLTVV.

This sequence joins TRBV5-1 and TRBJ1-5, with 8 bases matching TRBD1. This CDR3 contains 14 residues. V trimming: 4 bases; J trimming: 6 bases; junction bases outside the gene matches: 6. Germline assignment: CDR1 SGHRS and CDR2 YFSETQ. The CDR3 DNA sequence: TGCGCCAGCAGCCAAGGACAGGGTAGTCAGCCCCAGCATTTT. It yields the protein CASSQGQGSQPQHF.